The 20 T cell receptor beta chains given below trace back to one sample, sequenced in a study of T cell responses to AZD1222 COVID-19 vaccine. Method: immunoSEQ multiplex PCR; TCRdb's copy keeps in-frame clones and lacks some. The profile covers roughly 100,000 clones, with about 85% appearing a single time and 2% to 3% taken by the ten largest. The source was peripheral blood, collected 28 days after the second AZD1222 dose. Receptor source: an adult who received the AZD1222 COVID-19 vaccine.

This clone was seen a handful of times. The rearrangement uses TRBV10-3 and TRBJ2-1; TRBD2 matches at 13 bases. The CDR3 is 15 residues long. CDR1 is ENHRY and CDR2 is SYGVKD in the germline V gene. V shed 7 bases and J 5 bases; nucleotides not matched to a gene: 5. CDR3 protein: CAITSGTSGNNEQFF. CDR3 nucleotides: TGTGCCATCACTAGCGGGACTAGCGGGAACAATGAGCAGTTCTTC.

The chain couples TRBV28 to TRBJ2-2, with a tentative D call TRBD2 (6 bases). The CDR3 contains 14 residues. V was shortened by 3 bases and J by 3 bases, with 8 bases between the two germline ends. CDR1 and CDR2 from the germline V gene are MDHEN and SYDVKM. The chain's CDR3 is CASSLGGYTGELFF. The CDR3 coding sequence is TGTGCCAGCAGTTTGGGGGGTTACACCGGGGAGCTGTTTTTT.

This clone was found a few times. This sequence joins TRBV6-2 or TRBV6-3 and TRBJ1-2, with D possibly TRBD1 on 5 matching bases. Trimming took 2 bases from V and 2 from J, leaving 9 bases between them. Germline CDR1 reads MNHEY; CDR2 reads SVGEGT. The CDR3 spans 14 residues. In nucleotides, the CDR3 is TGTGCCAGCAGTTACGTGACAGAAAACTATGGCTACACCTTC. Translated: CASSYVTENYGYTF.

This rearrangement joins TRBV10-3 to TRBJ2-7; 9 bases align to TRBD1. The CDR3 contains 17 residues. With 4 bases clipped from V and 5 bases from J, the junction kept 15 bases outside the gene matches. CDR1 is ENHRY, CDR2 SYGVKD, per germline. CDR3 residues: CAISGTTGTGNSDEQYF. In nucleotides, the CDR3 is TGTGCCATCAGTGGAACGACCGGGACAGGGAATTCCGACGAGCAGTACTTC.

This sequence joins TRBV7-9 and TRBJ1-2; D is possibly TRBD1 (5 bases). Looked up from germline, CDR1 is SEHNR and CDR2 is FQNEAQ (reference sequence). V was trimmed by 1 base and J by 3 bases, leaving 12 bases between them. This CDR3 comprises 15 residues. Here the CDR3 DNA reads TGTGCCAGCAGCTTAGTTCTGGGGGACGACTATGGCTACACCTTC. Translation gives CASSLVLGDDYGYTF.

The V call is TRBV19, the J call TRBJ1-5; D might be TRBD1 (5 bases). V lost 3 bases and J lost 6, with 12 bases in between. Germline V gene lookup returns CDR1 LNHDA and CDR2 SQIVND (reference sequence). The CDR3 sequence is 14 residues long. In DNA form, the CDR3 reads TGTGCCAGTAGTATGGGGCAGGGTTTTCAGCCCCAGCATTTT. This gives the protein CASSMGQGFQPQHF.

The chain recombines TRBV5-5 with TRBJ1-3, with TRBD1 as a possible D gene (6 bases). Germline V CDR1 and CDR2: SGHKS, YYEKEE (reference sequence). The CDR3 covers 15 residues. Deletions cut 1 base from V and 1 base from J, with 9 bases between. The CDR3 loop is CASSLFTGSGNTIYF. DNA of the CDR3: TGTGCCAGCAGCTTGTTCACAGGGTCTGGAAACACCATATATTTT.

This clone was seen just once. The chain is built from TRBV5-1 and TRBJ2-2; D is undetermined. Germline values: CDR1 SGHRS, CDR2 YFSETQ. The ends were cut back, 0 bases at V and 2 bases at J, with 5 bases in the middle. The CDR3 runs 14 residues. CDR3 loop: CASSLDGNTGELFF. In DNA form, the CDR3 reads TGCGCCAGCAGCTTGGACGGCAACACCGGGGAGCTGTTTTTT.

J is TRBJ2-5 and V is TRBV5-1; 15 bases fit TRBD2. The CDR3 contains 16 residues. J was trimmed by 5 bases and V by 3 bases; bases with no gene match: 5. Per germline, CDR1 SGHRS and CDR2 YFSETQ. CDR3 sequence reads: CASSSGLAGGFETQYF. CDR3 in DNA: TGCGCCAGCAGCTCGGGACTAGCGGGAGGTTTTGAGACCCAGTACTTC.

The V call is TRBV24-1, the J call TRBJ2-5; D unclear. The germline V gene has CDR1 KGHDR and CDR2 SFDVKD. The CDR3 loop spans 13 amino acids. V was cut by 4 bases and J by 2 bases, with 7 bases left in between. For the CDR3, the DNA is TGTGCCACCAGTGACCCACCTCAAGAGACCCAGTACTTC. The encoded protein is CATSDPPQETQYF.

V usage is TRBV27 and J usage is TRBJ2-7, with TRBD1 as a possible D gene (6 bases). CDR1 is MNHEY, CDR2 SMNVEV, per germline (reference sequence). Trimming stripped 3 bases from V and 2 bases from J, with 14 bases between. This CDR3 comprises 15 residues. The CDR3 reads CASSFLHRAPYEQYF. The CDR3 DNA reads TGTGCCAGCAGTTTTCTGCACAGGGCTCCCTACGAGCAGTACTTC.

The rearrangement links TRBV6-1 to TRBJ1-5; the D gene is possibly TRBD1 (6 bases). Germline V gene sequence: CDR1 MNHNS, CDR2 SASEGT. V lost 3 bases to trimming and J lost 9 bases, with 9 bases between them. This CDR3 has 12 residues. CDR3 nucleotides: TGTGCCAGCAGTGACAGGGGATCGCCCCAGCATTTT. Its translation: CASSDRGSPQHF.

The CDR3 loop is CADSTASYEQYF. The CDR3 nucleotides read TGTGCCGATTCTACGGCGTCCTACGAGCAGTACTTC. V usage is TRBV15 and J usage is TRBJ2-7; no definite D call. Per the germline V gene, CDR1 is LNHNV and CDR2 is YYDKDF (reference sequence). This CDR3 is built from 12 residues. V lost 11 bases and J lost 1, with 12 bases in between.

The chain is built from TRBV20-1 and TRBJ1-2; unclear D gene. Germline-derived CDR1 and CDR2 are DFQATT and SNEGSKA (reference sequence). The V and J ends lost 6 bases and 2 bases respectively, with 7 bases between them. CDR3 length: 11 amino acids. CDR3 nucleotide sequence: TGCAGTGCGGTTCAGAACTATGGCTACACCTTC. Translation gives CSAVQNYGYTF.

The chain employs TRBV9 and TRBJ1-2; 8 nucleotides match TRBD1. Germline trimming cut 0 bases from V and 3 bases from J; bases unmatched to any gene: 1. The CDR3 has 14 amino acids. Germline V gene data show CDR1 as SGDLS and CDR2 as YYNGEE. The CDR3 bases are TGTGCCAGCAGCGTAGCAGGGGGCCACTATGGCTACACCTTC. This translates into CASSVAGGHYGYTF.

The chain uses TRBV30 and TRBJ2-7; D not certain. The germline V gene has CDR1 GTSNPN and CDR2 SVGIG (reference sequence). V was shortened by 0 bases and J by 3 bases, with 15 bases between the two germline ends. The CDR3 sequence is 15 residues long. The DNA of the CDR3 is TGTGCCTGGAGTGTAATGGGCAGAAAGGGCTACGAGCAGTACTTC. Its translation: CAWSVMGRKGYEQYF.

V and J are TRBV6-5 and TRBJ1-2; 7 nucleotides line up with TRBD1. The CDR3 is made up of 13 amino acids. Germline V lookup: CDR1 MNHEY, CDR2 SVGAGI. V gave up 5 bases and J gave up 8 bases; unmatched junction bases: 8. For the CDR3, the DNA is TGTGCCAGCAGTCTCCGACAGGGAGACGGCTACACCTTC. This gives the protein CASSLRQGDGYTF.

Only one count was recorded for this clone. This chain uses TRBV10-2 with TRBJ1-5, with a weak D call TRBD1 (6 bases). Trimming stripped 2 bases from V and 4 bases from J, with 12 bases between. Looked up from germline, CDR1 is WSHSY and CDR2 is SAAADI. CDR3 length: 15 residues. The CDR3, as DNA: TGCGCCAGCAGTGAGAGGGGGGCGGAGAATCAGCCCCAGCATTTT. Protein: CASSERGAENQPQHF.

V gene TRBV5-4 combines with J gene TRBJ1-2; perhaps TRBD1 as D (5 bases). Germline values: CDR1 SGHNT, CDR2 YYREEE (reference sequence). V lost 3 bases and J 5 bases, leaving 17 bases between the germline ends. CDR3 length: 15 amino acids. CDR3 sequence (DNA): TGTGCCAGCAGCTCCAACCGGGACCCAAGTTATGGCTACACCTTC. This encodes CASSSNRDPSYGYTF.

V gene TRBV10-3 combines with J gene TRBJ2-4; 13 bases map to TRBD2. Germline-derived CDR1 and CDR2 are ENHRY and SYGVKD. This CDR3 region has 17 residues. The V segment lost 0 bases and the J segment 7 bases; nucleotides outside the gene matches: 6. The CDR3 sequence: CAISESLTSGRPNIQYF. CDR3 DNA: TGTGCCATCAGTGAGTCGCTGACTAGCGGGAGGCCCAACATTCAGTACTTC.